Listed here is a single TCR beta chain. Its target antigen remains unknown. No base-level quality is on record; no much larger clone is a single base apart. These data originate in a study of blood T cells in healthy people across ages (dated by TCRdb to the mid-2010s). At the level of the whole study: In model experiments, roughly one uniquely barcoded TCR beta cDNA molecule per two T cells was captured by template switching. The study measured age-related changes in TCR beta repertoire diversity using deep sequencing normalized with unique cDNA molecular identifiers. The donors were split into four age groups: young (average roughly 15 years), middle-aged (39), aged (more than 60) and long-lived (roughly 77). Donors of different ages were randomly distributed across sequencing lanes to avoid experimental bias. Using the same blood draw, the study looked at two additional independent replicas of 1 million unique cDNA reads for two donors, one aged 18 to 30 and the other aged 80 or older. The investigation overall reported the following: Because profiling used bulk unsorted PBMCs, naive and antigen-experienced compartments could not be compared conclusively. Estimates of total diversity from one million sequenced T cells were regarded as lower bounds and underestimates. As age increased, observed TCR beta diversity per million T cells dropped in a roughly linear way, and a significant reduction was already evident by age 40. Because the CMV infection status of the donors was unknown, age-related changes in expanded clonotypes may potentially have been confounded. Compared with the aged group, the long-lived group had more naive CD4+ T cells, fewer expanded clones and increased TCR diversity, suggesting age selection. There was a strong correlation between observed TCR beta diversity and the percentage of naive T cells measured by flow cytometry.

Libraries were constructed by 5' RACE. TCRdb lists the instrument as Illumina HiSeq 2500. The second PCR ran for about 6 to 11 cycles and used a J-beta primer mix along with a sample-barcoded 5' primer. A unique molecular identifier was introduced onto each TCR beta cDNA molecule by a template-switch 5' adaptor carrying 12 random nucleotides. Each sample yielded at least 2.5 million CDR3-containing paired-end reads. The Mint cDNA synthesis kit, primed by a TRBC-specific oligonucleotide, was used to synthesize first-strand cDNA from all RNA. After uracil-DNA glycosylase treatment, a first 18-cycle PCR used universal primers M1SS and BC2_uni_R on all cDNA. The authors processed their data as follows. For normalization, 1 million high-quality reads, each with a distinct molecular identifier, were randomly selected from each sample. Instead of being binned into consensus sequences, reads with shared molecular identifiers were discarded. MiTCR, run with a Q25 quality threshold and the strictest error-elimination algorithm, handled CDR3 identification, clonotype clustering and error correction. A nonparametric unseen species model with Euler transformation was used to estimate a lower bound on total TCR beta diversity. The raw public data were reprocessed by TCRdb itself: fastp quality trimming at Q25, MiXCR clonotype calling, in-frame beta chains only. For every CDR3 protein sequence, its rows merge into one entry that carries the most common genes and DNA. TCRdb's processing, not the authors', yielded these V and J calls. Here the sample has about 1.4 million distinct CDR3 sequences; 59% occur a single time. 5.5% to 8% of the sample comes from the top ten.

From the cysteine up to the phenylalanine, the CDR3 has a length of 17 residues. The only DNA kept is the CDR3, 51 bases in frame from the first base. V is trimmed back by 4 bases and J by 3 bases, and the junction contains 13 bases that no gene match accounts for. Via the germline V gene, CDR1 is MGHDK and CDR2 SYGVNS. Systemically healthy Caucasian individuals from Russia, roughly 40 in total and aged roughly 6 to 100 years, were included as donors. Around 10 milliliters of peripheral blood were drawn from each donor into EDTA-treated Vacutainer tubes. Ficoll-Paque density-gradient centrifugation was used to isolate PBMCs, with at least 7 million per sample. Trizol reagent was used to extract total RNA from the PBMCs, yielding at least 6 micrograms per sample. Naive CD45RAhigh/CD27high T cell percentages were measured by flow cytometry on a PBMC aliquot from every donor.

The receptor's source is a man between 18 and 29 years old in good health. The V and J genes are TRBV25-1 and TRBJ2-7, with 9 bases matching TRBD1. The sample was blood. The CDR3 region: CASSGLRQGVGGYEQYF. The nucleotides read TGTGCCAGCAGTGGACTCCGACAGGGGGTGGGAGGCTACGAGCAGTACTTC.